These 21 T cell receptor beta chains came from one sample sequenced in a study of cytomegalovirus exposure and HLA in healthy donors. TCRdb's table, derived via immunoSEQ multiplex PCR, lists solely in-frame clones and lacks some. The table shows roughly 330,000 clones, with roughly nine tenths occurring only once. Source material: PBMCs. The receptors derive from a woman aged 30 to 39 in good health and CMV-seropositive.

CDR3 region: CASSLAPPGISADTQYF. Written as DNA, the CDR3 is TGTGCCAGCAGCTTAGCCCCCCCAGGGATTAGTGCAGATACGCAGTATTTT. The chain has TRBV7-6 and TRBJ2-3; tentatively, D is TRBD1 (5 bases). The germline V and J ends were trimmed by 0 bases and 4 bases, with 17 bases remaining between them. Germline CDR1 reads SGHVS; CDR2 reads FNYEAQ. The length of the CDR3 is 17 residues.

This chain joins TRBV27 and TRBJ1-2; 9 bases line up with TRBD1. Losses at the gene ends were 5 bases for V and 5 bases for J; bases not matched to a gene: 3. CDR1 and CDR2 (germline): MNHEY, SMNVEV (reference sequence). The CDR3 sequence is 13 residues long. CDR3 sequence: CASSLGTGYGYTF. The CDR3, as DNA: TGTGCCAGCAGTCTCGGGACAGGGTATGGCTACACCTTC.

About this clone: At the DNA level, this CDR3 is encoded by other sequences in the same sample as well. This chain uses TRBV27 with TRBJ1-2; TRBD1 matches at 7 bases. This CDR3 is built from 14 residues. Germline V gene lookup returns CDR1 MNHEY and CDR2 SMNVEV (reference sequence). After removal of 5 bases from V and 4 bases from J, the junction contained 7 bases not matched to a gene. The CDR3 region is CASSPGGQTYGYTF. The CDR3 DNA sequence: TGTGCCAGCAGTCCGGGGGGACAGACCTATGGCTACACCTTC.

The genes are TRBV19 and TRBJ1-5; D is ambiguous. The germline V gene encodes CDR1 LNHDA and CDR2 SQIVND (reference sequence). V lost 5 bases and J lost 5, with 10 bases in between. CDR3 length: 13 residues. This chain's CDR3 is CASSSTEYQPQHF. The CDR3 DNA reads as TGTGCCAGTAGTTCAACGGAGTATCAGCCCCAGCATTTT.

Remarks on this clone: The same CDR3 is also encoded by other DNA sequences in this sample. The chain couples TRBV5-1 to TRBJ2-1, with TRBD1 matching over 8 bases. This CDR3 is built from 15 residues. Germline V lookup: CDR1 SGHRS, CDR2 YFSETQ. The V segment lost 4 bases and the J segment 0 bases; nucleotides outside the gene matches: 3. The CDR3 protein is CASSPGQGSYNEQFF. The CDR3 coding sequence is TGCGCCAGCAGCCCCGGACAGGGCTCCTACAATGAGCAGTTCTTC.

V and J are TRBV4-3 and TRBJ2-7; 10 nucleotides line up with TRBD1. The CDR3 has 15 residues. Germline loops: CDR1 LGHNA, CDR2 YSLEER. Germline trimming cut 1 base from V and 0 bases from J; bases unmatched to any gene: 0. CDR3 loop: CASSQGDRGSYEQYF. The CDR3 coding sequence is TGCGCCAGCAGCCAAGGGGACAGGGGCTCCTACGAGCAGTACTTC.

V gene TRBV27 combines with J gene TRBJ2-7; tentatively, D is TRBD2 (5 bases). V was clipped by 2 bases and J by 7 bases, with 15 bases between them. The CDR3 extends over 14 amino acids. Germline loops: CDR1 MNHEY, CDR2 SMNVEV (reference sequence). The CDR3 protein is CASSLEVRGSEQYF. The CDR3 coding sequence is TGTGCCAGCAGTTTAGAGGTTCGGGGTTCAGAGCAGTACTTC.

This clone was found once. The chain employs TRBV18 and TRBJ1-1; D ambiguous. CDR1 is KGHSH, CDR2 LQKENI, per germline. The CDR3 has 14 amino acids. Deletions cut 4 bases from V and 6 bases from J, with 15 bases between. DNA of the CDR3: TGTGCCAGCTCACACGAGGACGCGTACGCTGAAGCTTTCTTT. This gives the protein CASSHEDAYAEAFF.

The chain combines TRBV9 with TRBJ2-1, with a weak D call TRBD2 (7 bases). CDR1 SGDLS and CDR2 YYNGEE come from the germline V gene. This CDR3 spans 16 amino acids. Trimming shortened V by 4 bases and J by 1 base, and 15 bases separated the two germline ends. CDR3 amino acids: CASSHIRGASYNEQFF. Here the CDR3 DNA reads TGTGCCAGCAGCCACATTCGGGGGGCATCCTACAATGAGCAGTTCTTC.

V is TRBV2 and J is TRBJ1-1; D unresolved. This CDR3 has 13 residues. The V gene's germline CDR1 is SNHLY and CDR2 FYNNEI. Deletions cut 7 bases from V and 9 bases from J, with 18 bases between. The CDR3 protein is CASIPPGRYKAFF. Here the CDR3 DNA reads TGTGCCAGCATTCCCCCGGGGAGGTATAAAGCTTTCTTT. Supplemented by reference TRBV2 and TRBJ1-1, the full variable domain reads EPEVTQTPSHQVTQMGQEVILRCVPISNHLYFYWYRQILGQKVEFLVSFYNNEISEKSEIFDDQFSVERPDGSNFTLKIRSTKLEDSAMYFCASIPPGRYKAFFGQGTRLTVV.

DNA for the CDR3: TGTGCCAGCAGCCGCCCGAGGGGGTCGAAGTACGAGCAGTACTTC. It encodes CASSRPRGSKYEQYF. The rearrangement uses TRBV6-5 and TRBJ2-7; a weak D match, TRBD1 (6 bases). In germline, CDR1 is MNHEY, CDR2 SVGAGI. The CDR3 has 15 residues. The V end lost 6 bases, the J end lost 4 bases, and 19 bases lay between the germline ends.

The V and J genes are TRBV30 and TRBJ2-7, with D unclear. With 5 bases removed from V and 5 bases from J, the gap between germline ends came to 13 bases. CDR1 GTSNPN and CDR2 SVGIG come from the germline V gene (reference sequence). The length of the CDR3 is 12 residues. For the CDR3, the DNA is TGTGCCTGGGGGCCCTCACGTCACGAGCAGTACTTC. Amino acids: CAWGPSRHEQYF.

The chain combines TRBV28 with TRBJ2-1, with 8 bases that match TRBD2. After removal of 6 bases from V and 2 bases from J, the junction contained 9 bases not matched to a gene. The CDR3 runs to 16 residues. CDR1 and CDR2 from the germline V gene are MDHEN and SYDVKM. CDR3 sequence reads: CASSSWSGSAYNEQFF. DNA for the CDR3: TGTGCCAGCAGCTCCTGGAGCGGGAGCGCCTACAATGAGCAGTTCTTC.

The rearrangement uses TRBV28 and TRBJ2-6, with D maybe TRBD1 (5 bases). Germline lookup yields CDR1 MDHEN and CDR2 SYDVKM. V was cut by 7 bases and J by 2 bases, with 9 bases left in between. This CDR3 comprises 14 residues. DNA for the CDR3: TGTGCCAGCACAAGGGGTGCTGGGGCCAACGTCCTGACTTTC. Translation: CASTRGAGANVLTF.

The CDR3 loop reads CATSREGNNEQFF. CDR3 bases: TGTGCCACCAGCAGAGAAGGGAATAATGAGCAGTTCTTC. V and J are TRBV15 and TRBJ2-1, with no clear D. CDR1 and CDR2 from the germline V gene are LNHNV and YYDKDF (reference sequence). The CDR3 consists of 13 residues. Trimming left V 0 bases short and J 7 bases short, with 7 bases between.

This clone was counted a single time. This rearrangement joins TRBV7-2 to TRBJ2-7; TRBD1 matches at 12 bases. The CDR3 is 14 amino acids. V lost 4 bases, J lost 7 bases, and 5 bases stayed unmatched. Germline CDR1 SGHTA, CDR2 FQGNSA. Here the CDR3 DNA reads TGTGCCAGCAGCTCTCGGGACAGGGGGCTTGAGCAGTACTTC. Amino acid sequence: CASSSRDRGLEQYF.

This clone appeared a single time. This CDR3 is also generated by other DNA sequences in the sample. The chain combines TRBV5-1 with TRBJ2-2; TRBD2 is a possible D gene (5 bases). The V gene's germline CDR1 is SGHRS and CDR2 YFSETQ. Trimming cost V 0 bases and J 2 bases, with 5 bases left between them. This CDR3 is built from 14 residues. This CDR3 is CASSLAGNTGELFF. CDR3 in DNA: TGCGCCAGCAGCTTGGCGGGAAACACCGGGGAGCTGTTTTTT. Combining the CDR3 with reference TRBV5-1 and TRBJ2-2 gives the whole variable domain KAGVTQTPRYLIKTRGQQVTLSCSPISGHRSVSWYQQTPGQGLQFLFEYFSETQRNKGNFPGRFSGRQFSNSRSEMNVSTLELGDSALYLCASSLAGNTGELFFGEGSRLTVL.

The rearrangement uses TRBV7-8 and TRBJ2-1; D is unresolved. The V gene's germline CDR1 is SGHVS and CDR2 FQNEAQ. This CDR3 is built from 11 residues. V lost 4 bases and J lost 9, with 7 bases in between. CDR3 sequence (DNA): TGTGCCAGCAGCTCGGGTATTGAGCAGTTCTTC. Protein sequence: CASSSGIEQFF.

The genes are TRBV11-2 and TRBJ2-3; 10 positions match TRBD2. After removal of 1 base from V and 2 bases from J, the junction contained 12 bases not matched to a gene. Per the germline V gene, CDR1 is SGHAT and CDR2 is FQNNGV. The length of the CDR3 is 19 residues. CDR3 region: CASSLGSYSGRGVTDTQYF. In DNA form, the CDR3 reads TGTGCCAGCAGCTTAGGGTCCTACAGCGGGAGGGGCGTCACAGATACGCAGTATTTT.

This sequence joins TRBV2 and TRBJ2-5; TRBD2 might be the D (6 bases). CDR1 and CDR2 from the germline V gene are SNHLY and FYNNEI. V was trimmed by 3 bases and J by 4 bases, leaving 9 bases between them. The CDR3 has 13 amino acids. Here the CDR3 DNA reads TGTGCCAGCAGTGATTACGGGGGAGAGACCCAGTACTTC. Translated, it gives CASSDYGGETQYF.

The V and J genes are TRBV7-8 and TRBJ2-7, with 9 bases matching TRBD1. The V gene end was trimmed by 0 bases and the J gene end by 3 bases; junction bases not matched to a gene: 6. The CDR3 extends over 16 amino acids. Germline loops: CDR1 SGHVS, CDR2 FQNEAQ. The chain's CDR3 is CASSLAEGQGLYEQYF. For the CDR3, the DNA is TGTGCCAGCAGCTTAGCGGAGGGACAGGGACTCTACGAGCAGTACTTC.